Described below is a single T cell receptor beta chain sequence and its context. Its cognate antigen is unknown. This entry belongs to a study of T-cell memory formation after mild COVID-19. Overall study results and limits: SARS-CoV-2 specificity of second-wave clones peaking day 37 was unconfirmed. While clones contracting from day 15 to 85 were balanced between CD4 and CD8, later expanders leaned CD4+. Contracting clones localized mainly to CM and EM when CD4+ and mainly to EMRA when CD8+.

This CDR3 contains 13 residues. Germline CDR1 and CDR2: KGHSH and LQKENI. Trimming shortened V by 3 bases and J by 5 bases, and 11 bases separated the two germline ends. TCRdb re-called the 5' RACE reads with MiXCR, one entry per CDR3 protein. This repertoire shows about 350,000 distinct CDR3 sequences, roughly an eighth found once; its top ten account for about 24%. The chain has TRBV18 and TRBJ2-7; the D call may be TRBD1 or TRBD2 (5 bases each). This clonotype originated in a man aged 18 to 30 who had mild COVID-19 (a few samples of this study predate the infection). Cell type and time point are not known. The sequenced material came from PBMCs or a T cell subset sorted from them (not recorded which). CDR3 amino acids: CASSPASGHEQYF. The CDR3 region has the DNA TGTGCCAGCTCACCGGCCTCGGGGCACGAGCAGTACTTC.